The 2 T cell receptor beta chains below come from one sample, sequenced in a study of cytotoxic CD8 clonotypes in ibrutinib-treated CLL. Generated by immunoSEQ multiplex PCR, the TCRdb table keeps only in-frame clones and is missing some. The repertoire holds roughly 220,000 clones, with roughly three quarters as singletons. This specimen was PBMCs, taken after 12 months of ibrutinib treatment. Every receptor here comes from a human donor with chronic lymphocytic leukemia.

This chain joins TRBV5-1 and TRBJ2-7; 10 nucleotides line up with TRBD1. The germline CDR1 and CDR2 sequences are SGHRS and YFSETQ. This CDR3 is 16 amino acids long. V gave up 2 bases and J gave up 5 bases; unmatched junction bases: 10. In DNA, the CDR3 is TGCGCCAGCAGCTTTTGGAGACAGGGGGCTTCCCACGAGCAGTACTTC. Translated, it gives CASSFWRQGASHEQYF.

The rearrangement uses TRBV20-1 and TRBJ2-3; perhaps TRBD2 as D (5 bases). The CDR3 is 11 residues long. The V end was cut by 3 bases, the J end by 8 bases, with 9 bases between. CDR1 is DFQATT and CDR2 is SNEGSKA in the germline V gene (reference sequence). The DNA for the CDR3 is TGCAGTGCTAGTGTGGGAGCTACGCAGTATTTT. This sequence encodes CSASVGATQYF.